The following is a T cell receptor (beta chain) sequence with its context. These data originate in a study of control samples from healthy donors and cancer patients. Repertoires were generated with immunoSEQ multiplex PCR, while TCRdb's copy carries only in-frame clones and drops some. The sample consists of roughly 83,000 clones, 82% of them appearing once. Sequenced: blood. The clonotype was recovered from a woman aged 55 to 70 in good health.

The CDR3 spells CASSLGTGRVPEAFF. The DNA for the CDR3 is TGTGCCAGTAGTTTAGGGACAGGGAGGGTTCCTGAAGCTTTCTTT. The V and J genes are TRBV19 and TRBJ1-1; 9 positions match TRBD1. From germline, CDR1 is LNHDA and CDR2 SQIVND (reference sequence). The CDR3 is made up of 15 amino acids. Trimming cost V 5 bases and J 6 bases; bases outside gene matches: 10. The whole variable domain, remainder taken from reference TRBV19 and TRBJ1-1, is DGGITQSPKYLFRKEGQNVTLSCEQNLNHDAMYWYRQDPGQGLRLIYYSQIVNDFQKGDIAEGYSVSREKKESFPLTVTSAQKNPTAFYLCASSLGTGRVPEAFFGQGTRLTVV.